This T cell receptor beta chain was captured in a study of radiotherapy plus CTLA-4 blockade in lung cancer. Those patients who had chemo-refractory metastatic non-small-cell lung cancer were given focal radiation along with CTLA-4 blockade through ipilimumab. Here immunoSEQ multiplex PCR was the method, and the copy in TCRdb shows in-frame clones only, minus some. The table lists roughly 59,000 clones, under 75% of them singletons. Losses at the gene ends were 0 bases for V and 2 bases for J; bases not matched to a gene: 9. This CDR3 has 17 residues. Looked up from germline, CDR1 is MGHRA and CDR2 is YSYEKL.

The sequencing here drew on peripheral blood, taken from a patient treated with radiotherapy plus ipilimumab. The V call is TRBV4-1, the J call TRBJ1-2; 7 bases are a match to TRBD1. The TCR comes from a human donor with non-small cell lung cancer whose response to radiotherapy plus ipilimumab could not be evaluated. The CDR3 DNA reads as TGCGCCAGCAGCCAAGAGGGCAGGGGGACGGCGAACTATGGCTACACCTTC. It yields the protein CASSQEGRGTANYGYTF.